A selection of T cell receptor beta chains follows, all from one sample in a study of shared clonotypes between healthy human individuals. The repertoire was sequenced with immunoSEQ multiplex PCR; TCRdb's copy has only in-frame clones and lacks some. Of 950,000 to 1,100,000 clones listed, about four fifths are singletons. What was sequenced was memory CD4+ T cells from PBMCs. These receptors were taken from a young man in good health. Some clones in this sample may be carry-over from other donors' samples. CDR3s include the opening cysteine and the closing phenylalanine or tryptophan. The order of the fields is clone size, D gene, J gene, V gene, CDR3 DNA, CDR3 protein. D genes are given only for firm matches. Some rows mark clone size as missing; the rest say once, few, many or name a class of expanded clone.

>-|TRBD1|TRBJ2-7|TRBV7-9
TGTGCCAGCAGCCGGACAGGGGGCAACGAGCAGTACTTC
CASSRTGGNEQYF
>-|TRBD2|TRBJ2-1|TRBV7-2
TGTGCCAGCAGCCAGGGGGGAGGGCTAGCGGGAAATGAGCAGTTCTTC
CASSQGGGLAGNEQFF
>-|-|TRBJ1-5|TRBV7-2
TGTGCCAGCAGTAGGACAGACAGCAATCAGCCCCAGCATTTT
CASSRTDSNQPQHF
>-|TRBD1|TRBJ1-1|TRBV25-1
TGTGCCAGCATCGGGACAGGGATCACTGAAGCTTTCTTT
CASIGTGITEAFF
>-|-|TRBJ1-3|TRBV28
TGTGCCAGCAGTTCACCAGGGTTCTCTGGAAACACCATATATTTT
CASSSPGFSGNTIYF
>few|TRBD1|TRBJ2-3|TRBV18
TGTGCCAGCTCACCGGACAGGGATACGCAGTATTTT
CASSPDRDTQYF
>-|TRBD1|TRBJ1-4|TRBV28
TGTGCCAGCAGTTTAGGGCAGGGGGGGACAACTAATGAAAAACTGTTTTTT
CASSLGQGGTTNEKLFF
>few|-|TRBJ2-1|TRBV7-2
TGTGCCAGCAGCTTGGGGGCCGGGGAGCAGTTCTTC
CASSLGAGEQFF
>-|-|TRBJ2-1|TRBV11-2
TGTGCCAGCAGCTTAAACGAACCCTCCTACAATGAGCAGTTCTTC
CASSLNEPSYNEQFF
>-|-|TRBJ1-2|TRBV5-1
TGCGCCAGCAGCCTATATAGCACTCCGGTGGGCTACACCTTC
CASSLYSTPVGYTF
>-|-|TRBJ1-5|TRBV4-1
TGCGCCAGCAGCCACGGGCTAACAGATAATAGCAATCAGCCCCAGCATTTT
CASSHGLTDNSNQPQHF
>-|-|TRBJ1-1|TRBV7-9
TGTGCCAGCAGCTTAACTCTGAACACTGAAGCTTTCTTT
CASSLTLNTEAFF
>-|-|TRBJ1-2|TRBV6-5
TGTGCCAGCAGCCCTCCAGGAGCGCTTGGCTACACCTTC
CASSPPGALGYTF
>-|TRBD1|TRBJ2-3|TRBV14
TGTGCCACCGCTGATCCGGGACAGGGTCCAGGTCCGCAGTATTTT
CATADPGQGPGPQYF
>-|-|TRBJ1-2|TRBV27
TGTGCCAGCAGTTTCCGGGGAAACTATGGCTACACCTTC
CASSFRGNYGYTF
>-|-|TRBJ1-2|TRBV6-5
TGTGCCCTAAAGTTGCCGAGGGGAGGCTACACCTTC
CALKLPRGGYTF